This T cell receptor (beta chain) appears in the sequencing data of a study of blood T cell repertoires in COVID-19. Study details: Sites in the United States, Italy and Spain provided acute and convalescent COVID-19 samples.

Study members were between about 18 and 90 years old and lived in over 20 US regions. Source study methods: Counts of nucleated cells, estimated from reference gene primer amplification, were obtained. TCRdb keeps only in-frame clones here, not all; method: immunoSEQ multiplex PCR. V, J and clone size derive from that table, while D and trimming were established from the DNA sequence. The repertoire holds roughly 250,000 clones, with approximately 86% as singletons. Sequenced sample: PBMCs or T cells enriched from blood (not recorded which). This clonotype was sampled from a woman between 45 and 60 years old who had recovered from COVID-19.

As DNA, the CDR3 is TGTGCCAGTAGTCTGTGGACAGGGGCGGCTGGCTACACCTTC. This translates into CASSLWTGAAGYTF. The chain carries TRBV19 and TRBJ1-2; 9 bases match TRBD1. The germline CDR1 and CDR2 sequences are LNHDA and SQIVND (reference sequence). There are 14 residues in the CDR3. After removal of 5 bases from V and 7 bases from J, the junction contained 8 bases not matched to a gene.